This T cell receptor (beta chain) is from a study of OX40 agonist ivuxolimab in advanced cancers. General study findings and limits: No antigen was identified for the clonally expanded peripheral T cells.

Assay used: immunoSEQ multiplex PCR; TCRdb lists only in-frame clones, some missing. The data contain 20,000 or so clones, about 86% of them seen just once; the ten biggest clones take up about a quarter. A note on this clone: What it binds is unknown.

The ends were cut back, 3 bases at V and 2 bases at J, with 22 bases in the middle. CDR3 size: 19 residues. Germline CDR1 and CDR2: MDHEN and SYDVKM. This clonotype was obtained from an adult with an advanced solid tumor such as melanoma, head and neck, liver or kidney cancer. Sequenced here: CD4+ or CD8+ T cells sorted from blood, sampled in a trial of the OX40 agonist ivuxolimab. This chain uses TRBV28 with TRBJ1-4; D not resolved. In nucleotides, the CDR3 is TGTGCCAGCAGTTTCCCCGCTCTCCATCGAGTGGCGACTAATGAAAAACTGTTTTTT. Translation: CASSFPALHRVATNEKLFF.